Below are 15 T cell receptor beta chains sequenced from a single sample in a study of CD8+CD57+ T cells in acquired aplastic anemia. Genomic DNA was employed as the template in profiling TCR beta VDJ and CDR3. TCRdb used MiXCR to reprocess the reads, holding one entry per CDR3 protein. The repertoire holds tens of thousands of distinct CDR3 sequences, with about 45% as singletons. Sequencing was carried out using sorted CD4+, CD8+, or CD8+CD57+ T cells (not recorded which) from PBMCs. The receptor source for this set is a human donor in good health, serving as a control.

This clonotype was seen a few times. This chain joins TRBV2 and TRBJ1-6, with unresolved D. The V end was cut by 4 bases, the J end by 6 bases, with 7 bases between. The CDR3 is made up of 13 amino acids. The germline CDR1 and CDR2 sequences are SNHLY and FYNNEI. Written as DNA, the CDR3 is TGTGCCAGCAGTGCCTTCCGTAATTCACCCCTCCACTTT. It translates to CASSAFRNSPLHF.

The chain recombines TRBV7-2 with TRBJ2-7; possible D gene TRBD2, 6 bases. The CDR3 runs 14 residues. CDR1 is SGHTA, CDR2 FQGNSA, per germline. With 3 bases removed from V and 3 bases from J, the gap between germline ends came to 12 bases. The DNA for the CDR3 is TGTGCCAGCAGCTTGGAGGGGCTGATCTACGAGCAGTACTTC. Residues: CASSLEGLIYEQYF.

This clonotype was seen only a few times. At one end the junction does not follow the germline gene, possibly because of a read error. The CDR3 protein is CASGGGLASDF. In nucleotides, the CDR3 is TGTGCCAGTGGGGGGGGACTAGCGTCGGATTTT. The chain has TRBV12-3 or TRBV12-4 and TRBJ2-3; 10 bases match TRBD2. The length of the CDR3 is 11 residues.

This clonotype has at least ten counts. The chain employs TRBV6-1 and TRBJ1-1, with D perhaps TRBD1 (6 bases). Trimming removed 6 bases from V and 0 bases from J, with 14 bases in between. The germline CDR1 and CDR2 sequences are MNHNS and SASEGT. The CDR3 runs 15 residues. The CDR3 here is CASRQKGGMNTEAFF. In nucleotides, the CDR3 is TGTGCCAGCAGACAAAAGGGGGGGATGAACACTGAAGCTTTCTTT.

V usage is TRBV3-1 and J usage is TRBJ1-2; 10 positions agree with TRBD1. The CDR3 has 14 residues. Trimming removed 4 bases from V and 4 bases from J; junction bases left unmatched: 3. CDR1 is LGHDT, CDR2 YNNKEL, per germline (reference sequence). The DNA of the CDR3 is TGTGCCAGCAGCCCCGGACAGGGGGTCTATGGCTACACCTTC. Amino acids: CASSPGQGVYGYTF.

The J gene is TRBJ1-2, the V gene TRBV5-1; weak D call: TRBD1 (5 bases). V was shortened by 2 bases and J by 6 bases, with 17 bases between the two germline ends. The germline CDR1 and CDR2 sequences are SGHRS and YFSETQ. The CDR3 is 15 residues long. CDR3 bases: TGCGCCAGCAGCTTCGGAGGGTCGGGGGTTCATGGCTACACCTTC. It is translated as CASSFGGSGVHGYTF.

The rearrangement links TRBV15 to TRBJ1-1; D remains unclear. CDR3 length equals 15 residues. From germline, CDR1 is LNHNV and CDR2 YYDKDF (reference sequence). Trimming took 7 bases from V and 5 from J, leaving 20 bases between them. The CDR3 bases are TGTGCCACCAAAAAACAGAAAACTGCGGGGACTGAAGCTTTCTTT. It codes for CATKKQKTAGTEAFF. The variable domain in full, with the rest retrieved from reference TRBV15 and TRBJ1-1, is DAMVIQNPRYQVTQFGKPVTLSCSQTLNHNVMYWYQQKSSQAPKLLFHYYDKDFNNEADTPDNFQSRRPNTSFCFLDIRSPGLGDTAMYLCATKKQKTAGTEAFFGQGTRLTVV.

This clonotype was detected only a few times. The rearrangement uses TRBV29-1 and TRBJ1-1, with a tentative D call TRBD1 (5 bases). Germline V gene lookup returns CDR1 SQVTM and CDR2 ANQGSEA. The CDR3 consists of 11 residues. Deletions cut 7 bases from V and 9 bases from J, with 15 bases between. CDR3 sequence reads: CSADVPGKAFF. For the CDR3, the DNA is TGCAGCGCTGACGTGCCAGGGAAAGCTTTCTTT.

This clonotype has a count of ten or more. The rearrangement joins TRBV19 to TRBJ2-5; the D gene is possibly TRBD2 (7 bases). Germline CDR1 reads LNHDA; CDR2 reads SQIVND (reference sequence). Trimming pared 11 bases from V and 5 bases from J, leaving 21 bases between. CDR3 length: 14 residues. This CDR3 is CARTRGGGRETQYF. The CDR3 DNA is TGTGCCCGAACCAGAGGGGGGGGCCGTGAGACCCAGTACTTC.

This clonotype was recorded many times. This chain joins TRBV30 and TRBJ1-2; D is unclear. The V gene lost 8 bases and the J gene lost 5 bases, with 12 bases spanning the gap. CDR1 is GTSNPN, CDR2 SVGIG, per germline (reference sequence). The CDR3 runs to 11 residues. CDR3 nucleotide sequence: TGTGCCAGCAAAGGATTTTATGGCTACACCTTC. Amino acids: CASKGFYGYTF.

This clonotype was observed a handful of times. J is TRBJ1-2 and V is TRBV3-1; possibly TRBD1 for D (6 bases). This CDR3 has 15 residues. The V end lost 5 bases, the J end lost 4 bases, and 17 bases lay between the germline ends. The germline V gene has CDR1 LGHDT and CDR2 YNNKEL (reference sequence). CDR3 region: CASSARQEPSYGYTF. The CDR3 DNA reads TGTGCCAGCAGCGCCCGACAGGAACCTAGCTATGGCTACACCTTC.

The CDR3 protein is CAISESDEKLFF. DNA of the CDR3: TGTGCCATCAGTGAGTCGGACGAAAAACTGTTTTTT. V usage is TRBV10-3 and J usage is TRBJ1-4; no reliable D call. Per the germline V gene, CDR1 is ENHRY and CDR2 is SYGVKD. The CDR3 totals 12 residues. Trimming cost V 0 bases and J 8 bases, with 4 bases left between them.

This clonotype showed up many times. V and J are TRBV20-1 and TRBJ2-3; 13 bases fit TRBD2. The length of the CDR3 is 16 residues. Germline values: CDR1 DFQATT, CDR2 SNEGSKA (reference sequence). V lost 6 bases, J lost 2 bases, and 8 bases stayed unmatched. CDR3 bases: TGCAGTGCCATCAATGGACTAGCGGGGGACACAGATACGCAGTATTTT. This gives the protein CSAINGLAGDTDTQYF.

V and J are TRBV29-1 and TRBJ2-3; no firm D call. This CDR3 is 13 amino acids long. Germline V gene lookup returns CDR1 SQVTM and CDR2 ANQGSEA. Trimming removed 1 base from V and 1 base from J, with 6 bases in between. CDR3 bases: TGCAGCGTTGAAGGTAGTGGCACAGATACGCAGTATTTT. It specifies CSVEGSGTDTQYF.

This clonotype was observed a single time. Mismatch with germline at one junction end may stem from a read error. The CDR3 DNA is TGCAGCATCATGACAGGAGGTAATGAAAAGCTGTTTTTT. Translating gives CSIMTGGNEKLFF. The chain combines TRBV29-1 with TRBJ1-4, with D perhaps TRBD1 (6 bases). The CDR3 consists of 13 residues. Germline CDR1 is SQVTM and CDR2 is ANQGSEA.